Each of the 10 T cell receptor beta chains below was sequenced from the same sample in a study of siplizumab effects on memory and regulatory T cells. The method was immunoSEQ multiplex PCR; TCRdb's version includes in-frame clones alone and lacks a portion of them. This table holds about 68,000 clones, 85% to 95% found once. Specimen: CD8+ T cells sorted from blood. These receptors came from a human donor in good health.

This chain connects TRBV27 to TRBJ2-4; 8 bases map to TRBD2. Germline V gene data show CDR1 as MNHEY and CDR2 as SMNVEV (reference sequence). V gave up 6 bases and J gave up 8 bases; unmatched junction bases: 6. This CDR3 spans 13 amino acids. CDR3 protein: CASSPGGADIQYF. CDR3 coding DNA: TGTGCCAGCAGCCCGGGGGGGGCAGACATTCAGTACTTC.

This clone was detected only once. This chain links TRBV6-5 with TRBJ2-5, with D tentatively TRBD1 or TRBD2 (5 bases each). The germline gives CDR1 MNHEY, CDR2 SVGAGI. The CDR3 is made up of 12 amino acids. V was cut by 5 bases and J by 5 bases, with 9 bases left in between. The CDR3, as DNA: TGTGCCAGCAGTCCTGGGGGTGAGACCCAGTACTTC. It specifies CASSPGGETQYF.

This chain links TRBV30 with TRBJ2-5, with 7 bases lining up with TRBD2. CDR1 and CDR2 (germline): GTSNPN, SVGIG (reference sequence). The J segment lost 5 bases and the V segment lost 2 bases, leaving 8 bases of the junction unmatched. The CDR3 extends over 14 amino acids. CDR3 nucleotides: TGTGCCTGGAGTCCCCCCAGCGGGGCGGAGACCCAGTACTTC. Its protein is CAWSPPSGAETQYF.

This chain connects TRBV28 to TRBJ1-2; a possible D gene is TRBD1 (5 bases). Germline V gene sequence: CDR1 MDHEN, CDR2 SYDVKM. Trimming took 3 bases from V and 4 from J, leaving 12 bases between them. This CDR3 is 14 amino acids long. The CDR3 protein is CASSFGPGSYGYTF. The DNA for the CDR3 is TGTGCCAGCAGTTTCGGCCCAGGGTCCTATGGCTACACCTTC.

V usage is TRBV2 and J usage is TRBJ2-1, with 7 bases lining up with TRBD2. Trimming removed 4 bases from V and 2 bases from J; junction bases left unmatched: 5. The CDR3 length is 15 residues. Germline assignment: CDR1 SNHLY and CDR2 FYNNEI. The CDR3 DNA reads TGTGCCAGCAGTGCGACGGGGGGAACCTACAATGAGCAGTTCTTC. Amino acids: CASSATGGTYNEQFF.

The chain employs TRBV2 and TRBJ2-7; TRBD2 agrees at 7 bases. CDR1 SNHLY and CDR2 FYNNEI come from the germline V gene. CDR3 length: 14 amino acids. Losses at the gene ends were 4 bases for V and 2 bases for J; bases not matched to a gene: 5. The CDR3 protein is CASSGAGPAYEQYF. Here the CDR3 DNA reads TGTGCCAGCAGTGGAGCGGGGCCAGCCTACGAGCAGTACTTC.

This chain connects TRBV9 to TRBJ2-2, with 14 bases aligning to TRBD2. Germline V CDR1 and CDR2: SGDLS, YYNGEE. The junction had 4 bases not matched to a gene; V was cut back by 0 bases and J by 0 bases. The CDR3 is made up of 19 amino acids. The CDR3 here is CASSVGLAGGPPNTGELFF. The CDR3, as DNA: TGTGCCAGCAGCGTAGGACTAGCGGGGGGGCCTCCGAACACCGGGGAGCTGTTTTTT.

The rearrangement links TRBV6-7 to TRBJ1-2; 8 nucleotides match TRBD1. TRBV6-7 is noted as an ORF with a role that remains uncertain. The ends lost 3 bases at V and 8 bases at J; junction bases unmatched: 8. The CDR3 is 14 residues long. The CDR3 here is CASSYIWTGKGYTF. The CDR3 coding sequence is TGTGCCAGCAGTTATATATGGACAGGGAAAGGCTACACCTTC.

This clone showed up just once. The V call is TRBV7-3, the J call TRBJ2-3; tentative D call: TRBD2 (5 bases). Germline V gene data show CDR1 as SGHTA and CDR2 as FQGTGA. The CDR3 covers 14 residues. With 3 bases removed from V and 2 bases from J, the gap between germline ends came to 9 bases. CDR3 amino acids: CASSLGGHTDTQYF. In nucleotides, the CDR3 is TGTGCCAGCAGCTTGGGCGGGCACACAGATACGCAGTATTTT.

The V call is TRBV28, the J call TRBJ1-2; TRBD1 agrees at 9 bases. Trimming cost V 2 bases and J 4 bases; bases outside gene matches: 2. This CDR3 comprises 14 residues. The germline V gene has CDR1 MDHEN and CDR2 SYDVKM. This CDR3 reads CASSLPGQGYGYTF. The DNA for the CDR3 is TGTGCCAGCAGTTTACCGGGACAGGGCTATGGCTACACCTTC.